This TCR beta chain was identified during a study of T-cell memory formation after mild COVID-19. Study as a whole: Clustering of TCRs was largely donor specific.

The authors produced TCR alpha and TCR beta cDNA libraries with sample barcodes and UMIs by 5'RACE using constant-segment primers. TCRdb independently ran MiXCR on the 5' RACE reads; one entry per CDR3 protein. Here the sample spans about 90,000 distinct CDR3 sequences, roughly 16% being singletons. V was cut by 6 bases and J by 4 bases, with 12 bases left in between. Germline values: CDR1 MNHEY, CDR2 SVGEGT. The CDR3 is made up of 13 amino acids. A few counts support this clonotype. V and J are TRBV6-2 or TRBV6-3 and TRBJ1-1, with D possibly being TRBD1 (6 bases). This receptor was identified in a man younger than 35 who had mild COVID-19 (a few samples of this study predate the infection). Cell type and time point are not known. Sequenced: PBMCs or a T cell subset sorted from them (not recorded which). The CDR3 DNA reads TGTGCCAGCAGCCTACAGGGATCCACTGAAGCTTTCTTT. This sequence encodes CASSLQGSTEAFF.